This T cell receptor (beta chain) emerged from a study of T cell repertoires in cytomegalovirus infection. Study as a whole: The public TCR beta signatures pointed to both CMV infection and matching HLA type.

As concerns this clonotype: Its antigen is still unknown.

TCRdb ran MiXCR on the reads and lists one entry per CDR3 protein. The table records some 680,000 distinct CDR3 sequences, about a third of them present only once. Regarding the study as a whole: People with CMV and the relevant HLA were identified by cumulative public TCR beta family frequency. HLA-C-restricted CMV-specific TCR beta clonotypes prevailed in the ex vivo response.

This CDR3 has 17 residues. Germline assignment: CDR1 MNHEY and CDR2 SVGAGI. V lost 5 bases, J lost 1 base, and 20 bases lay in between. V usage is TRBV6-5 and J usage is TRBJ1-1, with D tentatively TRBD1 (5 bases). Sequencing was done on a sample of PBMCs. This TCR derives from a human donor in good health (CMV status not recorded). Some clones in this sample may be carry-over from other donors' samples. CDR3 region: CASSHGARPPRNTEAFF. In DNA form, the CDR3 reads TGTGCCAGCAGTCATGGGGCCAGACCCCCTAGGAACACTGAAGCTTTCTTT.